The clone carrying this T cell receptor (beta chain) was recorded a few times. TCRdb keeps only in-frame clones here, not all; method: immunoSEQ multiplex PCR. The sample gives around 45,000 clones, roughly 76% of which show up once; 11% is in the top ten. This sample was included in a study of radiotherapy plus CTLA-4 blockade in lung cancer. Trimming took off 5 bases at V and 7 bases at J, with 12 bases between the two ends. CDR3 length: 13 amino acids. Germline CDR1 and CDR2: LNHDA and SQIVND (reference sequence). This chain joins TRBV19 and TRBJ2-1; TRBD2 is a possible D gene (6 bases). Sequences were derived from peripheral blood, sampled from a patient treated with radiotherapy plus ipilimumab. The clonotype comes from a human donor with non-small cell lung cancer who had stable disease on radiotherapy plus ipilimumab. In DNA, the CDR3 is TGTGCCAGTAGTGCGGGACTTTCGAATGAGCAGTTCTTC. The encoded protein is CASSAGLSNEQFF.